This T cell receptor (beta chain) is from a study of response to subunit inactivated influenza vaccine. Comment on this clonotype: As yet, its antigen is unknown.

TCRdb re-derived calls from the RT-PCR reads in MiXCR, one entry per CDR3 protein. The table lists more than 200,000 distinct CDR3 sequences, 12% of them singletons. Study outcomes and limitations: Every seasonal influenza vaccination brings in few new T cells, the authors suggested.

The V end lost 0 bases, the J end lost 12 bases, and 15 bases lay between the germline ends. CDR1 and CDR2 (germline): SGHRS, YFSETQ. CDR3 size: 13 residues. The chain joins TRBV5-1 to TRBJ2-5, with a tentative D call TRBD1 (5 bases). This TCR was sampled from a man over 45 who received an inactivated influenza vaccine. Sample: non-naive T cells sorted from PBMCs, taken less than 15 days before vaccination. In nucleotides, the CDR3 is TGCGCCAGCAGCTTGGTTGCCGAGACAGCGAAGTACTTC. As protein: CASSLVAETAKYF.